Detailed here is one TCR beta chain. TCRdb keeps only in-frame clones here, not all; method: immunoSEQ multiplex PCR. This sample has 50,000 or so clones, with over 65% found just once. The sample is drawn from a study of cytotoxic CD8 clonotypes in ibrutinib-treated CLL. Germline CDR1 and CDR2: GTSNPN and SVGIG (reference sequence). Trimming pared 1 base from V and 0 bases from J, leaving 3 bases between. The CDR3 length is 12 residues. This TCR came from a human donor with chronic lymphocytic leukemia. The chain employs TRBV30 and TRBJ1-1; D remains unclear. The sequenced sample was PBMCs, obtained after 24 months of ibrutinib treatment. In DNA form, the CDR3 reads TGTGCCTGGAGTGGCCTGAACACTGAAGCTTTCTTT. As protein: CAWSGLNTEAFF.